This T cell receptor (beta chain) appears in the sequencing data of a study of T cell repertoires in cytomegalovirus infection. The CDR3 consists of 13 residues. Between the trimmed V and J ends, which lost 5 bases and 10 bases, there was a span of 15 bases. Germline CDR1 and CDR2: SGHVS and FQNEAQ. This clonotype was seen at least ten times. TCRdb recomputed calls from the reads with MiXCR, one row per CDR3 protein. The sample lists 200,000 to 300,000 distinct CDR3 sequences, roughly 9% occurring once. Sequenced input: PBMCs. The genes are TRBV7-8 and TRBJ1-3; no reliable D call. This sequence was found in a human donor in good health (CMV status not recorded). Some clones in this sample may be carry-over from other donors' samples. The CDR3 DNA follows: TGTGCCAGCAGCCCGGGAGGGAAGATAACCATATATTTT. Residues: CASSPGGKITIYF.